The 4 T cell receptor beta chains listed next were all sequenced from one sample in a study of shared clonotypes between healthy human individuals. Only in-frame clones appear in the TCRdb table, and some are missing; sequencing was by immunoSEQ multiplex PCR. The sample lists about 980,000 clones; 76% were seen once. What was sequenced was memory CD4+ T cells sorted from blood. Subset reported: CD45RA-negative fraction. The receptors come from a man aged 18 to 35 in good health.

This rearrangement joins TRBV7-9 to TRBJ2-7; D possibly corresponds to TRBD2 (6 bases). V was clipped by 5 bases and J by 4 bases, with 9 bases between them. The germline CDR1 and CDR2 sequences are SEHNR and FQNEAQ (reference sequence). The CDR3 runs 12 residues. CDR3: CASSLDYYEQYF. DNA of the CDR3: TGTGCCAGCAGCCTGGACTATTACGAGCAGTACTTC.

The CDR3 region is CASGLGGTEQFF. The CDR3 bases are TGTGCTAGTGGTTTGGGGGGCACCGAGCAGTTCTTC. This chain links TRBV12-5 with TRBJ2-1, with D perhaps matching TRBD1 (5 bases). This CDR3 region has 12 residues. The germline CDR1 and CDR2 sequences are LGHNT and FRNRAP. V dropped 1 base and J dropped 10 bases, with 8 bases sitting between them.

The gene calls are TRBV7-9 and TRBJ2-3; 10 bases are shared with TRBD2. J gave up 1 base and V 1 base, and 8 bases lay outside the gene matches. The CDR3 spans 18 residues. Germline CDR1 is SEHNR and CDR2 is FQNEAQ (reference sequence). DNA for the CDR3: TGTGCCAGCAGCTTAGGGCGGTCTAGCGGGGGAGGCACAGATACGCAGTATTTT. It translates to CASSLGRSSGGGTDTQYF.

The chain links TRBV2 to TRBJ2-1; D is ambiguous. Trimming left V 3 bases short and J 10 bases short, with 13 bases between. Germline V lookup: CDR1 SNHLY, CDR2 FYNNEI. This CDR3 is 13 amino acids long. CDR3 nucleotides: TGTGCCAGCAGTGAGAATTTGATCGCCGAGCAGTTCTTC. It is translated as CASSENLIAEQFF. Drawing the rest from reference TRBV2 and TRBJ2-1, the complete variable domain is EPEVTQTPSHQVTQMGQEVILRCVPISNHLYFYWYRQILGQKVEFLVSFYNNEISEKSEIFDDQFSVERPDGSNFTLKIRSTKLEDSAMYFCASSENLIAEQFFGPGTRLTVL.